This T cell receptor (beta chain) was obtained from a study of shared clonotypes between healthy human individuals. Across the study: Three CD4 naive, three CD4 memory, two CD8 naive and one CD8 memory plate were used per donor.

This clone has a single count. Its antigen is unknown. Assay: immunoSEQ multiplex PCR; the TCRdb copy retains only in-frame clones and omits some. The sample has more than 2 million clones, roughly 95% seen once; the top ten hold less than 2%. CD45RO-negative, CCR7-positively selected cells formed the naive CD8 fraction, excluding terminally differentiated effector memory CD45RA+ cells. The study, taken as a whole, reports: Exclusively blood specimens were collected; tissue repertoires likely differ.

The material sequenced was naive CD8+ T cells from PBMCs. The sequence derives from a man between 18 and 35 years old in good health. Some clones in this sample may be carry-over from other donors' samples.

CDR3 protein: CASSFHVGYEQYF. The CDR3 DNA reads TGTGCCAGCAGCTTCCACGTAGGATACGAGCAGTACTTC. The V gene is TRBV7-2, the J gene TRBJ2-7; D is unclear. CDR3 length equals 13 residues. Per germline, CDR1 SGHTA and CDR2 FQGNSA. V shed 3 bases and J shed 4 bases, with 10 bases lying between them.